This TCR beta chain appears in the sequencing data of a study of CD8+CD57+ T cells in acquired aplastic anemia. Previously, flow cytometry had revealed CD8+CD57+ cell expansion in the patients chosen for sequencing. The CDR3 extends over 14 amino acids. Trimming cost V 5 bases and J 0 bases, with 10 bases left between them. CDR1 is LNHDA, CDR2 SQIVND, per germline (reference sequence). The use of genomic DNA as template underpinned the TCR beta VDJ and CDR3 profiling. TCRdb processed the reads anew with MiXCR; each CDR3 protein has one entry. The sample contains 200,000 to 300,000 distinct CDR3 sequences, more than 40% of which appear only once.

What was sequenced was sorted CD4+, CD8+, or CD8+CD57+ T cells (not recorded which) from PBMCs. The V and J genes are TRBV19 and TRBJ1-1; D perhaps matches TRBD1 (6 bases). The clonotype originates from a human donor with aplastic anemia. Written as DNA, the CDR3 is TGTGCCAGTAGTGGGGACACAATGAACACTGAAGCTTTCTTT. The encoded protein is CASSGDTMNTEAFF.